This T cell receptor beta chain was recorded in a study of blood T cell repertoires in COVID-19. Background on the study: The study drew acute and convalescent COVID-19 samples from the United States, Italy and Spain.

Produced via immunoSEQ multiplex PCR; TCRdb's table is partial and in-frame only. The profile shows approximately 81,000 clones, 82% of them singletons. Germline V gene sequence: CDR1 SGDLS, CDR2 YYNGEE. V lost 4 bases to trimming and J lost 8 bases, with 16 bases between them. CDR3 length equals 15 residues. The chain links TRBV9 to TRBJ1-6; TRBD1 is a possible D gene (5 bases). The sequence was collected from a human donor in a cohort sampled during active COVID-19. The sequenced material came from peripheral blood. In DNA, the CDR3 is TGTGCCAGCAGCACCCGTCAGGGTCGGGATTCACCCCTCCACTTT. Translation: CASSTRQGRDSPLHF.